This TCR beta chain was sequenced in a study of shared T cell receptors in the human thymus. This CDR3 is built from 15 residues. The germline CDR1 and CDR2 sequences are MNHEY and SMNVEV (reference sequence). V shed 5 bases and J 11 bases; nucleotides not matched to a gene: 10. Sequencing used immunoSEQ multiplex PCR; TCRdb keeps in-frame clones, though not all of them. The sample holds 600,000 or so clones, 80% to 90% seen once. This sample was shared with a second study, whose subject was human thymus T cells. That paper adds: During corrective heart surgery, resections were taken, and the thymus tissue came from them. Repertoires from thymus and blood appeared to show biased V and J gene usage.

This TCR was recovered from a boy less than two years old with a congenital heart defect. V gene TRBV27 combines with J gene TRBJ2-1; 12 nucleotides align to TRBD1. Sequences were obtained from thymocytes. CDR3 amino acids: CASSVKGQGARKQFF. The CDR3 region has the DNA TGTGCCAGCAGTGTAAAGGGACAGGGGGCCCGAAAGCAGTTCTTC.